This T cell receptor beta chain derives from a study of cytomegalovirus exposure and HLA in healthy donors. Donors were drawn from the approximately 120-subject validation cohort, separate from the roughly 670-subject first cohort. The CDR3 consists of 13 residues. From germline, CDR1 is SGDLS and CDR2 YYNGEE. The germline V and J ends were trimmed by 0 bases and 11 bases, with 9 bases remaining between them. The table came from immunoSEQ multiplex PCR; TCRdb's copy has only in-frame clones and leaves some out. The sample holds some 140,000 clones, about 90% seen once. Material: PBMCs. This TCR derives from a man between 18 and 29 years old in good health and CMV-seronegative. The chain uses TRBV9 and TRBJ1-6, with D uncertain. This CDR3 reads CASSVDAVTPLHF. CDR3 bases: TGTGCCAGCAGCGTAGACGCAGTAACACCCCTCCACTTT.